This T cell receptor (beta chain) was recorded in a study of human T cells and chemical hapten exposure. The CDR3 contains 16 residues. Trimming cost V 1 base and J 7 bases, with 17 bases left between them. The germline gives CDR1 SEHNR, CDR2 FQNEAQ (reference sequence). Findings of the study overall: The donors suffered from alopecia, so their immune response may not match that of healthy people.

As for this clonotype: Its specificity is unknown.

The time point denotes: patch test 2, 6 weeks after DPC sensitization. Noted treatment: therapeutic diphenylcyclopropenone sensitization with weekly scalp DPC. MiXCR, applied by TCRdb to the RACE reads, yields one record per CDR3 protein. Among 350,000 to 400,000 distinct CDR3 sequences listed, about 6% were seen once. The clonotype originates from a woman aged 18-29 years with alopecia areata. Some clones in this sample may be carry-over from other donors' samples. The chain employs TRBV7-9 and TRBJ2-1; D unclear. Here the sequenced sample was whole blood, taken in connection with sensitization to the hapten diphenylcyclopropenone (DPC). Here the CDR3 DNA reads TGTGCCAGCAGCTTAGTCTCCCCTCCCCTCTCGAATGAGCAGTTCTTC. Protein product: CASSLVSPPLSNEQFF.